The T cell receptor (beta chain) under discussion was sequenced for a study of cytotoxic CD8 clonotypes in ibrutinib-treated CLL. On the study more broadly: Mean yields were roughly 240,000 productive templates and roughly 94,000 productive rearrangements per sample. Study outcomes and limitations: Rare overall, public clonotypes shrank or held steady under therapy.

As for this clone: Its target is not known. A read error may produce the germline difference seen at one junction end.

This table comes from immunoSEQ multiplex PCR, and its TCRdb copy is limited to in-frame clones, with some not included. The sample shows 250,000 to 350,000 clones, roughly three quarters of them seen only once. This CDR3 comprises 14 residues. The V gene's germline CDR1 is SGHRS and CDR2 YFSETQ. The receptor was isolated from a human donor with chronic lymphocytic leukemia. This rearrangement joins TRBV5-1 to TRBJ2-2; TRBD1 agrees at 7 bases. The sequences come from PBMCs, collected at disease progression, from a patient treated with ibrutinib. The CDR3 loop is CASSLGQRTGELFF. As DNA, the CDR3 is TGCGCCAGCAGTTTGGGACAGCGCACCGGGGAGCTGTTTTTT.